What follows are 15 T cell receptor beta chains derived from one specimen sequenced in a study of response to subunit inactivated influenza vaccine. TCRdb re-derived calls from the RT-PCR reads in MiXCR, one entry per CDR3 protein. In the table there are more than 450,000 distinct CDR3 sequences, about 10% of which are singletons. Material: PBMCs from blood, obtained on the day of vaccination. The receptors were gathered from a man in his forties or fifties who received an inactivated influenza vaccine.

V gene TRBV7-8 combines with J gene TRBJ2-7, with D unclear. CDR3 length equals 15 residues. V was shortened by 1 base and J by 2 bases, with 12 bases between the two germline ends. Germline loops: CDR1 SGHVS, CDR2 FQNEAQ. CDR3 amino acids: CASSLGQADTYEQYF. The CDR3 DNA follows: TGTGCCAGCAGCTTAGGGCAGGCGGATACCTACGAGCAGTACTTC.

The chain couples TRBV20-1 to TRBJ1-1; tentative D call: TRBD1 (6 bases). Trimming pared 0 bases from V and 1 base from J, leaving 9 bases between. Germline V gene lookup returns CDR1 DFQATT and CDR2 SNEGSKA (reference sequence). The length of the CDR3 is 14 residues. CDR3 nucleotide sequence: TGCAGTGCTAGAGAAGGACAGTCGAACACTGAAGCTTTCTTT. This gives the protein CSAREGQSNTEAFF.

The chain is built from TRBV6-1 and TRBJ1-2; 10 nucleotides match TRBD1. Trimming removed 6 bases from V and 1 base from J; junction bases left unmatched: 14. From germline, CDR1 is MNHNS and CDR2 SASEGT. There are 18 residues in the CDR3. For the CDR3, the DNA is TGTGCCAGCAGCCCCGGGACAGGGGTCCGCTATGATAACTATGGCTACACCTTC. It encodes CASSPGTGVRYDNYGYTF.

The genes are TRBV10-2 and TRBJ1-6, with a weak D call TRBD1 (6 bases). The V and J ends lost 5 bases and 5 bases respectively, with 16 bases between them. This CDR3 contains 16 residues. Germline CDR1 is WSHSY and CDR2 is SAAADI. CDR3 loop: CASSPDWGLHNSPLHF. The CDR3 nucleotides are TGCGCCAGCAGTCCGGACTGGGGGCTCCATAATTCACCCCTCCACTTT.

The V gene is TRBV20-1, the J gene TRBJ2-1; the D is unclear. Germline V lookup: CDR1 DFQATT, CDR2 SNEGSKA (reference sequence). Trimming took 0 bases from V and 2 from J, leaving 20 bases between them. This CDR3 contains 18 residues. The CDR3 nucleotides read TGCAGTGCTAGAGATTCCGGCAGCGCCACCCACACCTACAATGAGCAGTTCTTC. This encodes CSARDSGSATHTYNEQFF.

The chain joins TRBV19 to TRBJ2-3; D is unclear. Per the germline V gene, CDR1 is LNHDA and CDR2 is SQIVND (reference sequence). V was trimmed by 6 bases and J by 2 bases, leaving 18 bases between them. The CDR3 is 16 amino acids. CDR3: CASRKESQIHTDTQYF. The CDR3 DNA reads TGTGCCAGTAGGAAAGAATCCCAAATACACACAGATACGCAGTATTTT. Full variable domain (outside the CDR3, taken from reference TRBV19 and TRBJ2-3): DGGITQSPKYLFRKEGQNVTLSCEQNLNHDAMYWYRQDPGQGLRLIYYSQIVNDFQKGDIAEGYSVSREKKESFPLTVTSAQKNPTAFYLCASRKESQIHTDTQYFGPGTRLTVL.

The chain combines TRBV4-2 with TRBJ2-7, with D uncertain. This CDR3 is 15 amino acids long. Trimming removed 0 bases from V and 1 base from J, with 10 bases in between. In germline, CDR1 is LGHNA, CDR2 YNFKEQ. The CDR3 here is CASSQDLASSYEQYF. The CDR3 coding sequence is TGTGCCAGCAGCCAAGATCTGGCCAGTTCCTACGAGCAGTACTTC.

This clonotype was observed at least ten times. The V gene is TRBV6-2 or TRBV6-3, the J gene TRBJ2-1; 9 bases fit TRBD1. The CDR3 runs to 13 residues. Trimming at V came to 6 bases and at J to 3 bases, leaving 0 bases not matched to a gene. Germline-derived CDR1 and CDR2 are MNHEY and SVGEGT. The CDR3 DNA reads TGTGCCAGCAGGGACAGGGGCTACAATGAGCAGTTCTTC. Its protein is CASRDRGYNEQFF.

The chain has TRBV28 and TRBJ2-2; no clear D. The CDR3 runs to 16 residues. V was shortened by 1 base and J by 4 bases, with 13 bases between the two germline ends. CDR1 and CDR2 from the germline V gene are MDHEN and SYDVKM. In DNA, the CDR3 is TGTGCCAGCAGTTTATTAAGTCGGGTTCTCACCGGGGAGCTGTTTTTT. This sequence encodes CASSLLSRVLTGELFF.

The J gene is TRBJ2-5, the V gene TRBV27; 7 bases are shared with TRBD1. The CDR3 loop spans 17 amino acids. Looked up from germline, CDR1 is MNHEY and CDR2 is SMNVEV (reference sequence). V trimming: 3 bases; J trimming: 5 bases; junction bases outside the gene matches: 15. The CDR3 DNA follows: TGTGCCAGCAGTTTTCGGTCGACAGGGTACGTCAAGGAGACCCAGTACTTC. Translating gives CASSFRSTGYVKETQYF.

A few counts support this clonotype. The chain has TRBV2 and TRBJ2-2, with D hard to call. The CDR3 loop spans 15 amino acids. CDR1 and CDR2 from the germline V gene are SNHLY and FYNNEI. Trimming left V 4 bases short and J 2 bases short, with 11 bases between. The CDR3 reads CASSVFRLNTGELFF. DNA of the CDR3: TGTGCCAGCAGTGTGTTCAGGTTAAACACCGGGGAGCTGTTTTTT.

The genes are TRBV10-3 and TRBJ2-3; D tentatively fits TRBD1 or TRBD2 (5 bases each). V was shortened by 7 bases and J by 2 bases, with 16 bases between the two germline ends. This CDR3 contains 15 residues. The V gene's germline CDR1 is ENHRY and CDR2 SYGVKD. The CDR3 here is CAINRPGLSTDTQYF. CDR3 sequence (DNA): TGTGCCATCAACCGTCCGGGGCTTTCCACAGATACGCAGTATTTT.

The chain uses TRBV27 and TRBJ1-4; D perhaps matches TRBD1 (6 bases). There are 14 residues in the CDR3. V was trimmed by 11 bases and J by 3 bases, leaving 16 bases between them. The germline gives CDR1 MNHEY, CDR2 SMNVEV (reference sequence). The CDR3 is CAAGPRQANEKLFF. In nucleotides, the CDR3 is TGTGCCGCCGGGCCTCGACAGGCTAATGAAAAACTGTTTTTT. The variable domain in full, with the rest retrieved from reference TRBV27 and TRBJ1-4, is EAQVTQNPRYLITVTGKKLTVTCSQNMNHEYMSWYRQDPGLGLRQIYYSMNVEVTDKGDVPEGYKVSRKEKRNFPLILESPSPNQTSLYFCAAGPRQANEKLFFGSGTQLSVL.

V and J are TRBV5-1 and TRBJ2-7; 12 bases line up with TRBD2. The CDR3 is 16 residues long. J lost 6 bases, V lost 4 bases, and 11 bases had no gene match. Germline V lookup: CDR1 SGHRS, CDR2 YFSETQ. The CDR3 bases are TGCGCCAGCAGCGTCTCCGGGACTAGCGGGCGGGGCGAGCAGTACTTC. Translated: CASSVSGTSGRGEQYF.

V usage is TRBV28 and J usage is TRBJ2-7; 11 bases align to TRBD1. With V trimmed by 6 bases and J by 2 bases, 27 bases remained unmatched. CDR3 length: 22 amino acids. CDR1 MDHEN and CDR2 SYDVKM come from the germline V gene. CDR3 DNA: TGTGCCAGCAGCCCATTGGGCTTGCATCGCAACAGACCGGGACAGGGGGCCTACGAGCAGTACTTC. It is translated as CASSPLGLHRNRPGQGAYEQYF. Based on the CDR3 plus reference TRBV28 and TRBJ2-7, the full variable domain is DVKVTQSSRYLVKRTGEKVFLECVQDMDHENMFWYRQDPGLGLRLIYFSYDVKMKEKGDIPEGYSVSREKKERFSLILESASTNQTSMYLCASSPLGLHRNRPGQGAYEQYFGPGTRLTVT.